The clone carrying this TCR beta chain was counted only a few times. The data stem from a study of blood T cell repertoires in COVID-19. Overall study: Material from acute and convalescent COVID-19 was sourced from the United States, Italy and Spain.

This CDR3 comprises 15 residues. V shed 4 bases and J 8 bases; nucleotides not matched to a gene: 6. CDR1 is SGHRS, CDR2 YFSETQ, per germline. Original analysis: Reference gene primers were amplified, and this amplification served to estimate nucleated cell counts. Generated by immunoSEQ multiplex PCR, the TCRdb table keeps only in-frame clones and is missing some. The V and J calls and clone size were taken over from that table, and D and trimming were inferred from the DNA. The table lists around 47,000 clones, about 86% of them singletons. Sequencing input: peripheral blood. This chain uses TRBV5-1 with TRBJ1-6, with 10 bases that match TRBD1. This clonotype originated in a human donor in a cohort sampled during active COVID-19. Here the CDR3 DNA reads TGCGCCAGCAGCGTGGGGGACAGGGGTGATTCACCCCTCCACTTT. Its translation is CASSVGDRGDSPLHF. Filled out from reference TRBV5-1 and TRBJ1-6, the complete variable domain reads KAGVTQTPRYLIKTRGQQVTLSCSPISGHRSVSWYQQTPGQGLQFLFEYFSETQRNKGNFPGRFSGRQFSNSRSEMNVSTLELGDSALYLCASSVGDRGDSPLHFGNGTRLTVT.